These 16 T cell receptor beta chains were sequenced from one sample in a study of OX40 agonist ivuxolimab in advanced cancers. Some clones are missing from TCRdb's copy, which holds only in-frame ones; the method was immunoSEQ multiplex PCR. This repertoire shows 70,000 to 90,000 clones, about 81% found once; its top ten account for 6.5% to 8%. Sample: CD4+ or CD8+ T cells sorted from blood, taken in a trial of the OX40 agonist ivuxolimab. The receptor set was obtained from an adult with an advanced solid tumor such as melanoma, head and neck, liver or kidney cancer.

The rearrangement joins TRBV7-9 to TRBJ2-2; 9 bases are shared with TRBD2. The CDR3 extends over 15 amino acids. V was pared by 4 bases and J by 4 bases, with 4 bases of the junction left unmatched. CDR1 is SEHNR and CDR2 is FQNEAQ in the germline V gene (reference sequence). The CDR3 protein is CASSSRREGTGELFF. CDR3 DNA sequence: TGTGCCAGCAGCTCTCGGCGGGAGGGCACCGGGGAGCTGTTTTTT.

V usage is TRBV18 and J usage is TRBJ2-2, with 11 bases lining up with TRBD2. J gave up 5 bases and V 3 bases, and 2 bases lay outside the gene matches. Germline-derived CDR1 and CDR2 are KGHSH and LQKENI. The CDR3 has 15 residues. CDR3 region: CASSPWTSGTGELFF. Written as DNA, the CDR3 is TGTGCCAGCTCACCGTGGACTAGCGGGACCGGGGAGCTGTTTTTT.

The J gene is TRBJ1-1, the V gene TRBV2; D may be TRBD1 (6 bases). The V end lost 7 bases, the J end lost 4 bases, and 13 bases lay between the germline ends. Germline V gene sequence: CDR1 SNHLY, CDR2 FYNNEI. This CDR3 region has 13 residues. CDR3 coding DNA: TGTGCCAGCATCCAAGGGGGATTCACTGAAGCTTTCTTT. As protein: CASIQGGFTEAFF.

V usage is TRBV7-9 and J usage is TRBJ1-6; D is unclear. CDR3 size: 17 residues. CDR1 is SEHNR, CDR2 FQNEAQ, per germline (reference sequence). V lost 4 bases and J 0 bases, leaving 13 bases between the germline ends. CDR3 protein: CASSSAGGSSYNSPLHF. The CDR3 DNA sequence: TGTGCCAGCAGCTCGGCGGGCGGGAGCTCCTATAATTCACCCCTCCACTTT.

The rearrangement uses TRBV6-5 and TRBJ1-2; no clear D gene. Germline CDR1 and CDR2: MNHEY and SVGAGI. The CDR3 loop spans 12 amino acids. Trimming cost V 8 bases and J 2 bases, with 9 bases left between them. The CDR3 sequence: CASGEQNYGYTF. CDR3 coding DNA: TGTGCCAGCGGGGAACAGAACTATGGCTACACCTTC.

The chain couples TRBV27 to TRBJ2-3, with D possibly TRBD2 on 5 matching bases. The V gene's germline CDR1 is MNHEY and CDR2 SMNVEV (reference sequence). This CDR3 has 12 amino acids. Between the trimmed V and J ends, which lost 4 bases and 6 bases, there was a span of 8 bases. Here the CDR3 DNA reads TGTGCCAGCAGTTCCTCGGGGGATACGCAGTATTTT. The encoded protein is CASSSSGDTQYF.

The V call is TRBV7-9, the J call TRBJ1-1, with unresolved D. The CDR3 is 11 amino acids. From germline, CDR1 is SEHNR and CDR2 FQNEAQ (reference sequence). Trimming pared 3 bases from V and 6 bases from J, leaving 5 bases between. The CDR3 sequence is CASSFEAEAFF. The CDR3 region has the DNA TGTGCCAGCAGCTTCGAGGCTGAAGCTTTCTTT.

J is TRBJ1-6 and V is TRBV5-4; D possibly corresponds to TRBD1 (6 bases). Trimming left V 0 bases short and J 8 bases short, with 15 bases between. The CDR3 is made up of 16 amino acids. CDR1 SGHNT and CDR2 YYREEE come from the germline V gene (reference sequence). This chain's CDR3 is CASSLVGRGSDSPLHF. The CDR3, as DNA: TGTGCCAGCAGCTTGGTTGGCAGGGGATCGGATTCACCCCTCCACTTT. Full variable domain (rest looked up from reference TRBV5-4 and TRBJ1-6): ETGVTQSPTHLIKTRGQQVTLRCSSQSGHNTVSWYQQALGQGPQFIFQYYREEENGRGNFPPRFSGLQFPNYSSELNVNALELDDSALYLCASSLVGRGSDSPLHFGNGTRLTVT.

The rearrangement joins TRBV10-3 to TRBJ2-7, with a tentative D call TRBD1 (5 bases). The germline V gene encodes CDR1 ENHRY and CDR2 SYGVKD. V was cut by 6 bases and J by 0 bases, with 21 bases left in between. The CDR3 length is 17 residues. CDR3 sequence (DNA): TGTGCCATCAGGGGGTCGGGTACAGGTCTGAGCTCCTACGAGCAGTACTTC. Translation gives CAIRGSGTGLSSYEQYF.

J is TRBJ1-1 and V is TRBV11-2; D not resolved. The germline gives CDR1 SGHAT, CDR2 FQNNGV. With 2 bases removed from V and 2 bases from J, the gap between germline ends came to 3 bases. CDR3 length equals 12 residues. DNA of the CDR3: TGTGCCAGCAGCTTATCAAACACTGAAGCTTTCTTT. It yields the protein CASSLSNTEAFF.

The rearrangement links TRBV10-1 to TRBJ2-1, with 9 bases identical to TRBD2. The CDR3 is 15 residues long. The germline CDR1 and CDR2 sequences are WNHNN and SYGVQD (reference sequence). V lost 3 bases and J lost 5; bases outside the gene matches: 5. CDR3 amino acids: CASSDAGGPHNEQFF. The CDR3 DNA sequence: TGCGCCAGCAGTGACGCGGGAGGGCCGCACAATGAGCAGTTCTTC.

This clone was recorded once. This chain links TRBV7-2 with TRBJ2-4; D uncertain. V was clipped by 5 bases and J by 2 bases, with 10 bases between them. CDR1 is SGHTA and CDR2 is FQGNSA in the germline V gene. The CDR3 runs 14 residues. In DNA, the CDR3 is TGTGCCAGCAGCATACCGAGGTCCAAAAACATTCAGTACTTC. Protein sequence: CASSIPRSKNIQYF. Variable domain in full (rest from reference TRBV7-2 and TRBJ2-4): GAGVSQSPSNKVTEKGKDVELRCDPISGHTALYWYRQSLGQGLEFLIYFQGNSAPDKSGLPSDRFSAERTGGSVSTLTIQRTQQEDSAVYLCASSIPRSKNIQYFGAGTRLSVL.

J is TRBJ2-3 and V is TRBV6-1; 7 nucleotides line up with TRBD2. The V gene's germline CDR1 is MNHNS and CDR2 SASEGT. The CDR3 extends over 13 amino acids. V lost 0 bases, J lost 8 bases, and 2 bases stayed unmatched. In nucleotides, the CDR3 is TGTGCCAGCAGTGAAGCGCCGGGAGGTACGCAGTATTTT. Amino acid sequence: CASSEAPGGTQYF.

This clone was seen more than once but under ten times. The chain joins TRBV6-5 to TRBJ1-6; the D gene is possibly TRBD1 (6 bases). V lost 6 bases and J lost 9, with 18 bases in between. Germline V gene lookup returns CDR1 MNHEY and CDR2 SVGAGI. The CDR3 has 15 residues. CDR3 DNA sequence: TGTGCCAGCAGCCGAGAACAGGGAACGATTTCACCCCTCCACTTT. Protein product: CASSREQGTISPLHF.

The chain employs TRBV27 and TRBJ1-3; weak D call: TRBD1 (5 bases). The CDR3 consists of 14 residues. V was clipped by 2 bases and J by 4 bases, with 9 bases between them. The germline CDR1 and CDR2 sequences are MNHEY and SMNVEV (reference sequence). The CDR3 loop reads CASSLTREGNTIYF. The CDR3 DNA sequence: TGTGCCAGCAGTTTAACCAGGGAGGGAAACACCATATATTTT.

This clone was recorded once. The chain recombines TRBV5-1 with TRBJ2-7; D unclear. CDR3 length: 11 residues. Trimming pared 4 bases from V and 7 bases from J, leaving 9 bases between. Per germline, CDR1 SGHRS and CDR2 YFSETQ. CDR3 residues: CASSAMGEQYF. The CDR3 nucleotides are TGCGCCAGCAGCGCAATGGGGGAGCAGTACTTC.